This paragraph reports one T cell receptor beta chain. TCRdb's table, derived via immunoSEQ multiplex PCR, lists solely in-frame clones and lacks some. The sample contains some 200,000 clones, 65% to 90% of which appear only once. V dropped 6 bases and J dropped 7; count of bases not matched to a gene: 10. Germline lookup yields CDR1 SGHVS and CDR2 FNYEAQ. The CDR3 has 15 amino acids. Patients in Seattle were enrolled during active infection, then followed longitudinally. The sample comes from a study of blood T cell repertoires in COVID-19. Across the study: Acute and convalescent COVID-19 samples came from the United States, Italy and Spain. T cells, B-cell-depleted T cells, or PBMCs provided the cDNA or gDNA that served as material.

The chain uses TRBV7-6 and TRBJ2-1; 9 bases match TRBD2. Sequences were obtained from peripheral blood. The TCR originated in a woman in her 70s with COVID-19, enrolled during active disease. The CDR3: CASSFGLANFNEQFF. The CDR3 region has the DNA TGTGCCAGCAGTTTCGGACTAGCGAACTTTAATGAGCAGTTCTTC.